This TCR beta chain was found in a study of identical twins. Concerning this clonotype: Its antigen is currently unknown.

The germline gives CDR1 MDHEN, CDR2 SYDVKM. The CDR3 consists of 18 residues. The trim removed 2 bases at V and 0 bases at J, leaving 7 bases unmatched. Study findings and constraints: With monozygotic twins, out-of-frame TCR alpha sharing exceeded what models estimated. Where out-of-frame alpha sequences were twin-shared, they showed excess low generation probability.

All donors were healthy, and all were Caucasian. Template switching created a universal primer site, and the cDNA included unique molecular identifiers. In TCRdb, the 5' RACE reads were re-called with MiXCR into one record per CDR3 protein. The data hold around 240,000 distinct CDR3 sequences, with approximately 7% observed a single time. These data are also associated with another study on yellow fever vaccine responses in identical twins.

The chain combines TRBV28 with TRBJ2-2, with TRBD1 matching over 9 bases. Sequencing was performed on memory (CD45RO+) T cells sorted from blood. This receptor was obtained from a woman aged 18-29 years in good health. The CDR3 reads CASSLAQGALTNTGELFF. The CDR3 DNA is TGTGCCAGCAGTTTAGCACAGGGGGCGTTGACGAACACCGGGGAGCTGTTTTTT. Variable domain in full (rest from reference TRBV28 and TRBJ2-2): DVKVTQSSRYLVKRTGEKVFLECVQDMDHENMFWYRQDPGLGLRLIYFSYDVKMKEKGDIPEGYSVSREKKERFSLILESASTNQTSMYLCASSLAQGALTNTGELFFGEGSRLTVL.